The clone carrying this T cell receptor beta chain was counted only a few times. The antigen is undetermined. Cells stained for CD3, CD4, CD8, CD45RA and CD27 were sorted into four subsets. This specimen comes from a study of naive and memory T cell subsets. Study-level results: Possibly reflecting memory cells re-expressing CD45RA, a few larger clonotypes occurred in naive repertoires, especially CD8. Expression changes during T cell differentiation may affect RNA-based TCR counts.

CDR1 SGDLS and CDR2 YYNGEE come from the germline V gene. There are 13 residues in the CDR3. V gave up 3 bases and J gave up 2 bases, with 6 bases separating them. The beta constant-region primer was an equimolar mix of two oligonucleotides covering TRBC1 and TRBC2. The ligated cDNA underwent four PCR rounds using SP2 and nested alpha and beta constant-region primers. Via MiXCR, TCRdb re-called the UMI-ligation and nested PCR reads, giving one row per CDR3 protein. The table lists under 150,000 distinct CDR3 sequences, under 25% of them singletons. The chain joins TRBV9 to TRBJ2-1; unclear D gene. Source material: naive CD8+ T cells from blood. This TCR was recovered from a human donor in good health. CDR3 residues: CASSGLAYNEQFF. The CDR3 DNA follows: TGTGCCAGCAGCGGCCTAGCCTACAATGAGCAGTTCTTC.